These 27 T cell receptor beta chains came from one sample sequenced in a study of cytomegalovirus exposure and HLA in healthy donors listed by TCRdb under 2017. The library relied on the immunoSEQ multiplex PCR assay. The multiplex PCR relied on a mix of 60 forward primers for TCR Vbeta segments and 13 reverse primers for TCR Jbeta segments. The table was pulled from immuneACCESS by TCRdb, which kept in-frame rearrangements only. Such tables lose some clones; where checked, under half of the loss comes from unresolved V genes, and the rest has no known cause. A total of some 180,000 clones appear in this sample, around 78% of them only once. The top ten clonotypes cover roughly 14% of the sample. The sample comprised PBMCs. The receptors come from a woman aged 25 to 39 in good health and CMV-seropositive.

There are a few counts of this clone. The chain carries TRBV4-3 and TRBJ1-5; D is ambiguous. Trimming left V 0 bases short and J 0 bases short, with 6 bases between. The V gene's germline CDR1 is LGHNA and CDR2 YSLEER. CDR3 length: 15 amino acids. The CDR3 loop is CASSQDPYSNQPQHF. CDR3 nucleotide sequence: TGCGCCAGCAGCCAAGATCCGTATAGCAATCAGCCCCAGCATTTT.

The chain has TRBV30 and TRBJ1-1; D is ambiguous. The CDR3 loop spans 12 amino acids. Trimming removed 4 bases at V and 0 bases at J, with 6 bases between. The germline V gene encodes CDR1 GTSNPN and CDR2 SVGIG (reference sequence). The DNA of the CDR3 is TGTGCCTGGAAGAGAGTGAACACTGAAGCTTTCTTT. This gives the protein CAWKRVNTEAFF.

V gene TRBV5-6 combines with J gene TRBJ2-3, with 8 bases lining up with TRBD2. CDR3 length: 15 residues. CDR1 and CDR2 from the germline V gene are SGHDT and YYEEEE. The J segment lost 6 bases and the V segment lost 0 bases, leaving 6 bases of the junction unmatched. The CDR3 protein is CASSLVASGSDTQYF. DNA for the CDR3: TGTGCCAGCAGCTTGGTGGCTAGCGGGTCCGATACGCAGTATTTT.

The chain uses TRBV28 and TRBJ2-7, with D hard to call. The CDR3 is 13 residues long. Trimming cost V 5 bases and J 2 bases, with 10 bases left between them. CDR1 MDHEN and CDR2 SYDVKM come from the germline V gene. This chain's CDR3 is CASSRPDPYEQYF. As DNA, the CDR3 is TGTGCCAGCAGTCGTCCAGATCCCTACGAGCAGTACTTC.

The rearrangement uses TRBV5-4 and TRBJ2-6, with D perhaps TRBD1 or TRBD2 (6 bases each). The CDR3 is 16 residues long. Germline lookup yields CDR1 SGHNT and CDR2 YYREEE (reference sequence). V lost 4 bases, J lost 4 bases, and 15 bases lay in between. The CDR3 nucleotides are TGTGCCAGCAGCCTGGGGGGCCTTAGAGGGGCCAACGTCCTGACTTTC. It encodes CASSLGGLRGANVLTF.

The V call is TRBV7-8, the J call TRBJ2-1; 8 bases are a match to TRBD1. Germline CDR1 SGHVS, CDR2 FQNEAQ. After removal of 4 bases from V and 5 bases from J, the junction contained 7 bases not matched to a gene. This CDR3 has 15 amino acids. The CDR3 spells CASSSQGASNNEQFF. DNA of the CDR3: TGTGCCAGCAGCTCGCAGGGGGCGTCCAACAATGAGCAGTTCTTC.

A few counts support this clone. The V gene is TRBV5-1, the J gene TRBJ1-1; 9 bases line up with TRBD1. The CDR3 loop spans 13 amino acids. Looked up from germline, CDR1 is SGHRS and CDR2 is YFSETQ. J gave up 12 bases and V 4 bases, and 10 bases lay outside the gene matches. DNA of the CDR3: TGCGCCAGCAGCAGACCGGGACAGGGAGAACCTTTCTTT. Its protein is CASSRPGQGEPFF.

V gene TRBV11-3 combines with J gene TRBJ2-7; TRBD2 is a possible D gene (5 bases). Trimming left V 1 base short and J 6 bases short, with 16 bases between. CDR1 and CDR2 (germline): SGHNT, YENEEA. The CDR3 contains 15 residues. The CDR3, as DNA: TGTGCCAGCAGCTTAGGAGCGACTCTAGCAACCGAGCAGTACTTC. Protein product: CASSLGATLATEQYF.

This clone was counted between two and nine times. This chain joins TRBV5-1 and TRBJ2-3; 7 positions match TRBD1. The CDR3 is made up of 15 amino acids. Germline values: CDR1 SGHRS, CDR2 YFSETQ. Unmatched junction bases numbered 14, after V lost 7 bases and J lost 6 bases. The CDR3 loop reads CASGPTGVPGDTQYF. The CDR3 bases are TGCGCCAGCGGCCCCACAGGGGTTCCCGGGGATACGCAGTATTTT.

The chain joins TRBV4-1 to TRBJ2-7; 8 bases line up with TRBD2. Germline CDR1 is MGHRA and CDR2 is YSYEKL. The CDR3 extends over 14 amino acids. The trim removed 0 bases at V and 5 bases at J, leaving 3 bases unmatched. As DNA, the CDR3 is TGCGCCAGCAGCCAAGAAGAGCGGGAGAACGAGCAGTACTTC. This codes for CASSQEERENEQYF.

The V and J genes are TRBV5-1 and TRBJ2-7; D perhaps matches TRBD2 (5 bases). V lost 0 bases and J 3 bases, leaving 10 bases between the germline ends. Germline V gene lookup returns CDR1 SGHRS and CDR2 YFSETQ. There are 14 residues in the CDR3. The CDR3 bases are TGCGCCAGCAGCTTGGTTCCGGGGAACTACGAGCAGTACTTC. This encodes CASSLVPGNYEQYF.

V is TRBV9 and J is TRBJ2-4; 8 nucleotides align to TRBD1. V was clipped by 7 bases and J by 3 bases; unmatched bases: 15. CDR3 length: 17 residues. The germline gives CDR1 SGDLS, CDR2 YYNGEE. CDR3 sequence reads: CASSAGGLGPGKNIQYF. The CDR3, as DNA: TGTGCCAGCTCGGCAGGGGGCCTTGGTCCTGGCAAAAACATTCAGTACTTC.

This clone is a singleton in its sample. CDR3 sequence (DNA): TGTGCCAGCAGCGACATGAGGGCAGGACCCTCCTACGAGCAGTACTTC. Amino acid sequence: CASSDMRAGPSYEQYF. The rearrangement uses TRBV11-1 and TRBJ2-7; a weak D match, TRBD2 (5 bases). The V gene's germline CDR1 is SGHAT and CDR2 FQDESV (reference sequence). Trimming stripped 5 bases from V and 0 bases from J, with 17 bases between. The CDR3 spans 16 residues.

A single count supports this clone. The V call is TRBV19, the J call TRBJ1-1; 7 bases match TRBD1. The germline V gene has CDR1 LNHDA and CDR2 SQIVND (reference sequence). This CDR3 is 14 amino acids long. Trimming removed 6 bases from V and 5 bases from J; junction bases left unmatched: 9. CDR3 coding DNA: TGTGCCAGTAGAGCTACAGGGGATGGTACTGAAGCTTTCTTT. Its translation: CASRATGDGTEAFF.

CDR3 bases: TGTGCCAGCAGCGAGGGGGCAGATACGCAGTATTTT. The encoded protein is CASSEGADTQYF. J is TRBJ2-3 and V is TRBV9; possibly TRBD1 for D (6 bases). Trimming removed 3 bases at V and 4 bases at J, with 6 bases between. The CDR3 sequence is 12 residues long. Per the germline V gene, CDR1 is SGDLS and CDR2 is YYNGEE.

In DNA, the CDR3 is TGTGCCAGCAGCTTCGCGGCCGGGGAGGATGGCTACACCTTC. Its protein product is CASSFAAGEDGYTF. This chain links TRBV7-3 with TRBJ1-2; the D is unclear. The CDR3 spans 14 residues. The ends were cut back, 3 bases at V and 6 bases at J, with 14 bases in the middle. Germline CDR1 is SGHTA and CDR2 is FQGTGA.

The chain couples TRBV7-2 to TRBJ2-5; 10 bases are shared with TRBD1. Germline assignment: CDR1 SGHTA and CDR2 FQGNSA. The CDR3 has 15 amino acids. V dropped 2 bases and J dropped 5; count of bases not matched to a gene: 5. The CDR3 protein is CASSLNRDRGETQYF. In nucleotides, the CDR3 is TGTGCCAGCAGCTTAAACCGGGACAGGGGTGAGACCCAGTACTTC.

The chain has TRBV14 and TRBJ1-2; perhaps TRBD1 as D (5 bases). This CDR3 is built from 14 residues. V was shortened by 4 bases and J by 5 bases, with 14 bases between the two germline ends. The germline gives CDR1 SGHDN, CDR2 FVKESK. The CDR3, as DNA: TGTGCCAGCAGCCGGTACAGGCGAGGATATGGCTACACCTTC. Translated, it gives CASSRYRRGYGYTF.

This chain's CDR3 is CASMEGNNEKLFF. The CDR3 DNA reads as TGTGCCAGCATGGAGGGGAATAATGAAAAACTGTTTTTT. This chain links TRBV6-6 with TRBJ1-4; TRBD1 is a possible D gene (5 bases). The CDR3 consists of 13 residues. The V end lost 7 bases, the J end lost 4 bases, and 10 bases lay between the germline ends. Germline assignment: CDR1 MNHNY and CDR2 SVGAGI (reference sequence).

The chain links TRBV28 to TRBJ2-1, with 9 bases that match TRBD2. The germline V gene encodes CDR1 MDHEN and CDR2 SYDVKM. V lost 5 bases to trimming and J lost 15 bases; unmatched junction nucleotides: 14. CDR3 length equals 14 residues. DNA of the CDR3: TGTGCCAGCAGTCCTCAACTATTACGGGGACTAGCGTTCTTC. It codes for CASSPQLLRGLAFF.

Only a few counts were recorded for this clone. V usage is TRBV4-2 and J usage is TRBJ1-1; perhaps TRBD1 as D (6 bases). The V end was cut by 0 bases, the J end by 5 bases, with 10 bases between. Germline values: CDR1 LGHNA, CDR2 YNFKEQ. The CDR3 covers 14 residues. The CDR3 loop reads CASSQEQGGTEAFF. Written as DNA, the CDR3 is TGTGCCAGCAGCCAAGAACAGGGAGGGACTGAAGCTTTCTTT.

This clone was seen more than once but under ten times. The rearrangement joins TRBV19 to TRBJ2-2; 8 positions agree with TRBD2. Looked up from germline, CDR1 is LNHDA and CDR2 is SQIVND (reference sequence). Unmatched junction bases numbered 9, after V lost 9 bases and J lost 3 bases. CDR3 length: 15 residues. CDR3 DNA sequence: TGTGCCAGCAGTCTCCCAGCGGGGGACACCGGGGAGCTGTTTTTT. The encoded protein is CASSLPAGDTGELFF.

This rearrangement joins TRBV7-8 to TRBJ2-7, with 10 bases matching TRBD1. The trim removed 5 bases at V and 5 bases at J, leaving 6 bases unmatched. The CDR3 is 14 amino acids. In germline, CDR1 is SGHVS, CDR2 FQNEAQ. CDR3 loop: CASSGGQGLDEQYF. The CDR3 nucleotides are TGTGCCAGCAGCGGGGGACAGGGGCTCGACGAGCAGTACTTC.

This sequence joins TRBV18 and TRBJ2-7; no clear D gene. V was cut by 0 bases and J by 3 bases, with 9 bases left in between. This CDR3 region has 14 residues. From germline, CDR1 is KGHSH and CDR2 LQKENI. Here the CDR3 DNA reads TGTGCCAGCTCACCACCGGCCTCGGGCTACGAGCAGTACTTC. It specifies CASSPPASGYEQYF.

This clone was recorded once. This chain uses TRBV9 with TRBJ2-1, with 12 bases fitting TRBD2. This CDR3 is 15 amino acids long. Germline lookup yields CDR1 SGDLS and CDR2 YYNGEE. Trimming removed 0 bases from V and 10 bases from J; junction bases left unmatched: 5. The CDR3 DNA reads TGTGCCAGCAGCGTAGCTTTACTAGCGGGAGGCGAGCAGTTCTTC. Amino acids: CASSVALLAGGEQFF.

V gene TRBV28 combines with J gene TRBJ2-5; D uncertain. Trimming removed 6 bases at V and 2 bases at J, with 7 bases between. Looked up from germline, CDR1 is MDHEN and CDR2 is SYDVKM. The CDR3 spans 12 residues. CDR3 protein: CASRTLQETQYF. Here the CDR3 DNA reads TGTGCCAGCAGGACTCTGCAAGAGACCCAGTACTTC. Variable domain in full (rest from reference TRBV28 and TRBJ2-5): DVKVTQSSRYLVKRTGEKVFLECVQDMDHENMFWYRQDPGLGLRLIYFSYDVKMKEKGDIPEGYSVSREKKERFSLILESASTNQTSMYLCASRTLQETQYFGPGTRLLVL.

This chain links TRBV28 with TRBJ1-2; 8 positions agree with TRBD1. The CDR3 consists of 15 residues. CDR1 MDHEN and CDR2 SYDVKM come from the germline V gene. V lost 2 bases and J lost 3; bases outside the gene matches: 5. CDR3 sequence (DNA): TGTGCCAGCAGTTTAGCAGGGGGCGAAGACTATGGCTACACCTTC. This translates into CASSLAGGEDYGYTF.